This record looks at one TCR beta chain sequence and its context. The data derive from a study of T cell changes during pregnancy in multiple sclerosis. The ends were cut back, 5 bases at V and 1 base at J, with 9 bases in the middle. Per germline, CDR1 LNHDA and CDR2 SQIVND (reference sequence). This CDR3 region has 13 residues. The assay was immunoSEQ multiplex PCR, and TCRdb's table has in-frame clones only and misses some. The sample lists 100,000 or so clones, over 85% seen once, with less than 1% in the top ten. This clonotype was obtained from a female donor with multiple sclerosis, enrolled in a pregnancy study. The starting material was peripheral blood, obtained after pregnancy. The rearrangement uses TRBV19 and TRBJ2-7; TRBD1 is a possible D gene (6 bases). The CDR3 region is CASSGDRSYEQYF. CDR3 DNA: TGTGCCAGTAGTGGAGACAGGTCCTACGAGCAGTACTTC.